This record looks at one TCR beta chain sequence and its context. Germline loops: CDR1 LGHDT, CDR2 YNNKEL (reference sequence). The CDR3 covers 16 residues. V was shortened by 1 base and J by 5 bases, with 14 bases between the two germline ends. The sample comes from a study of CD8 T cells in Susac syndrome. FACS enriched CD8+ TEMRA cells, while bulk CD8+ and CD4+ were negatively isolated. RNA totalling roughly 0.45 to 1 ug underwent reverse transcription with random hexamers. The amplification used immunoSEQ multiplex PCR on TCR beta CDR3; it spanned 54 Vbeta and 13 Jbeta. From the immunoSEQ multiplex PCR reads, TCRdb called clonotypes with MiXCR, one entry per CDR3 protein. The profile covers roughly 100,000 distinct CDR3 sequences, with just under 95% appearing a single time and over 0.3% taken by the ten largest.

The sequence derives from a human donor with Susac syndrome. Sequenced sample: CD4+ T cells from PBMCs. V is TRBV3-1 and J is TRBJ1-4; D remains unclear. The CDR3 sequence: CASSQGISTHNEKLFF. The CDR3 nucleotides are TGTGCCAGCAGCCAAGGAATTTCCACCCACAATGAAAAACTGTTTTTT.